This TCR beta chain is drawn from a study of shared T cell receptors in the human thymus. Method: immunoSEQ multiplex PCR; TCRdb's copy keeps in-frame clones and lacks some. The sample includes approximately 730,000 clones, over 75% of them seen just once. From germline, CDR1 is MNHNY and CDR2 SVGAGI (reference sequence). Trimming removed 1 base from V and 5 bases from J, with 12 bases in between. CDR3 size: 14 residues. These same records also appear under a second study, on human thymus T cells.

The TCR was taken from a girl under three years old with a congenital heart defect. The chain couples TRBV6-6 to TRBJ2-7; perhaps TRBD1 as D (5 bases). Sequencing was carried out using thymocytes. In DNA, the CDR3 is TGTGCCAGCAGTTACTTTGGGGCCCAGGACGAGCAGTACTTC. This sequence encodes CASSYFGAQDEQYF.